The 5 T cell receptor beta chains given below trace back to one sample, sequenced in a study of CD8 T cells in ankylosing spondylitis (dated by TCRdb to the late 2010s). Libraries were built with 5' RACE. Sequencing was carried out with an Illumina HiSeq 2500. TCRdb reran the public reads through fastp at Q25 and MiXCR, keeping productive beta chains. Merged by CDR3 protein, the rows form single entries marked with the most common genes and DNA. This sample gives just over 300,000 distinct CDR3 sequences in total; around 20% of them show up just once. The ten largest clones represent 3% to 4% of the sample. Specimen: blood, either unsorted or a sorted T cell fraction (not recorded which). These receptors were collected from a female donor with ankylosing spondylitis or in good health (not recorded which).

The rearrangement uses TRBV7-8 and TRBJ1-5, with a possible D match to TRBD1 (6 bases). This CDR3 has 14 residues. V was shortened by 1 base and J by 5 bases, with 9 bases between the two germline ends. Germline lookup yields CDR1 SGHVS and CDR2 FQNEAQ. The CDR3: CASSLGGGHQPQHF. In DNA form, the CDR3 reads TGTGCCAGCAGCTTAGGGGGGGGCCATCAGCCCCAGCATTTT. Looking up the rest from reference TRBV7-8 and TRBJ1-5 gives the full variable domain: GAGVSQSPRYKVAKRGQDVALRCDPISGHVSLFWYQQALGQGPEFLTYFQNEAQLDKSGLPSDRFFAERPEGSVSTLKIQRTQQEDSAVYLCASSLGGGHQPQHFGDGTRLSIL.

V gene TRBV25-1 combines with J gene TRBJ2-7; D gene unclear. Germline V gene lookup returns CDR1 MGHDK and CDR2 SYGVNS. The ends were cut back, 2 bases at V and 5 bases at J, with 10 bases in the middle. The CDR3 is 13 residues long. The CDR3 DNA reads TGTGCCAGCAGTGAACCCGGTCTCCACGAGCAGTACTTC. It yields the protein CASSEPGLHEQYF.

This chain joins TRBV7-9 and TRBJ1-6; D uncertain. Germline CDR1 SEHNR, CDR2 FQNEAQ (reference sequence). V gave up 4 bases and J gave up 9 bases, with 13 bases separating them. The CDR3 consists of 14 residues. The CDR3: CASSYRETGSPLHF. The CDR3 region has the DNA TGTGCCAGCAGCTACCGGGAGACGGGTTCACCCCTCCACTTT.

J is TRBJ2-1 and V is TRBV29-1; weak D call: TRBD2 (6 bases). Germline CDR1 and CDR2: SQVTM and ANQGSEA. The CDR3 is 12 residues long. CDR3 in amino acids: CRTLTSDNEQFF. CDR3 coding DNA: TGCAGGACCTTGACTAGTGACAATGAGCAGTTCTTC.

The chain recombines TRBV20-1 with TRBJ2-5; TRBD2 matches 8 bases. Germline V lookup: CDR1 DFQATT, CDR2 SNEGSKA (reference sequence). V shed 3 bases and J 4 bases; nucleotides not matched to a gene: 4. The CDR3 totals 13 residues. CDR3 sequence reads: CSASREGGETQYF. CDR3 bases: TGCAGTGCTAGCCGGGAGGGAGGAGAGACCCAGTACTTC.